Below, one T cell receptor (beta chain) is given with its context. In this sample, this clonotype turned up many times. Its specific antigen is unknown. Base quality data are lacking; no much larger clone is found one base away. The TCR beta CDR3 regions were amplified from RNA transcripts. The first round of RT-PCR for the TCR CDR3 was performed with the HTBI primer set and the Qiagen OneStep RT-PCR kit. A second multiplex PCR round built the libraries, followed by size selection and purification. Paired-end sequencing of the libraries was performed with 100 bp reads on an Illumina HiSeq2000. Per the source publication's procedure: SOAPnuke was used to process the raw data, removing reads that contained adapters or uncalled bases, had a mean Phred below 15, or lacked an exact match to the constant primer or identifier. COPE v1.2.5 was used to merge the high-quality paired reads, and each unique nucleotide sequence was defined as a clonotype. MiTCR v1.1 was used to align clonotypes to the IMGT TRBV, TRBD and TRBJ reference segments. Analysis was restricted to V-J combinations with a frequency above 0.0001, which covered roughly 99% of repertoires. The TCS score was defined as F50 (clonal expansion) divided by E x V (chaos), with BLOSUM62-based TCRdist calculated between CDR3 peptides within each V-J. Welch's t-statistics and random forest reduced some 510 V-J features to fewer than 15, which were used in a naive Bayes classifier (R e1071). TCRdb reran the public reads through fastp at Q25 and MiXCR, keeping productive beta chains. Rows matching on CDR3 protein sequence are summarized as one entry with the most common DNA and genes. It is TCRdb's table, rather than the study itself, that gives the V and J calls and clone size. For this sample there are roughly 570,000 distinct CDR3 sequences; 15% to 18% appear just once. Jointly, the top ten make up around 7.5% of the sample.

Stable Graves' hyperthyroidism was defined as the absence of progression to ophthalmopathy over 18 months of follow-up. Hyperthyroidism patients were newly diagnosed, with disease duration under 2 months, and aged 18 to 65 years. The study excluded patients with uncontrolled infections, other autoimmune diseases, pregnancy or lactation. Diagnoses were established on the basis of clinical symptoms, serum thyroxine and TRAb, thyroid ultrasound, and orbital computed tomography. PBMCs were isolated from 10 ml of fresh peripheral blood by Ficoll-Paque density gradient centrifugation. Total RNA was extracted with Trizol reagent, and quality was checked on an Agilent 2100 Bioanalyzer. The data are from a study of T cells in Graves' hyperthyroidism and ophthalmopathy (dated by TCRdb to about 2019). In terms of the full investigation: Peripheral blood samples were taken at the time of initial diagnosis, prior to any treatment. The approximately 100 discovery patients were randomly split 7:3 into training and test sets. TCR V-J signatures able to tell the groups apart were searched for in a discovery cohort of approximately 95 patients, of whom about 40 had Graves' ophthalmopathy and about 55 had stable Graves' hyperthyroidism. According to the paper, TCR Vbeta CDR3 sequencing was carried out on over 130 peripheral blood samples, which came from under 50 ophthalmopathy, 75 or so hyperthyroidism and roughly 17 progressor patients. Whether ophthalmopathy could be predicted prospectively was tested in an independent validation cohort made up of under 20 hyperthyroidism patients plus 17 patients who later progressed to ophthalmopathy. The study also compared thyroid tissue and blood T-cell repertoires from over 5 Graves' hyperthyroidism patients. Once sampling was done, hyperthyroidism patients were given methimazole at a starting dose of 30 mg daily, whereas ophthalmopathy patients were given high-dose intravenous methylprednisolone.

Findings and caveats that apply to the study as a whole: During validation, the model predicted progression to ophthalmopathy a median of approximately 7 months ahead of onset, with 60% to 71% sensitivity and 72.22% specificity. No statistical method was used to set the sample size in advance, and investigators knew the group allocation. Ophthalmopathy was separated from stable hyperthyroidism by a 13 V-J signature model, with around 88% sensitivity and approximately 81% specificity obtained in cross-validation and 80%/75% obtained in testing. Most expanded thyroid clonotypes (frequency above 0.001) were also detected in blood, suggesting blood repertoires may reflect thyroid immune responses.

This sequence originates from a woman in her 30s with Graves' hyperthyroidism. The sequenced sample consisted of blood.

The DNA sequence is given as TGTGCCAGCAGTCCCCCCCTAGCGGGAGCGAAACACGAGCAGTACTTC. The resulting protein is CASSPPLAGAKHEQYF. The chain is made from TRBV6-8 and TRBJ2-7; 10 junctional bases match TRBD2. In the germline V gene, CDR1 corresponds to MNHGY and CDR2 to SAAAGT. The CDR3 starts with the cysteine, ends with the phenylalanine, and has 16 residues. CDR3 DNA only is kept here, 48 bases in frame from base 1. The junction shows trimming of 5 bases on V and 5 bases on J, and the gene matches do not reach 12 bases of it.